The 13 T cell receptor beta chains given below trace back to one sample, sequenced in a study of blood T cell repertoires in COVID-19. Measured with immunoSEQ multiplex PCR; TCRdb has only the in-frame clones, and not every one. In the table there are around 190,000 clones, 86% of which are singletons. Sequencing was done on a sample of PBMCs or T cells enriched from blood (not recorded which). The source of these receptors is a woman aged 40 to 50 in a cohort exposed to, infected with or recovered from COVID-19 (not recorded which).

This clone was detected a few times. The chain uses TRBV27 and TRBJ1-2; 7 bases agree with TRBD1. CDR1 and CDR2 from the germline V gene are MNHEY and SMNVEV (reference sequence). V shed 4 bases, J shed 5 bases, and the junction held 7 bases outside the gene matches. The CDR3 is 14 residues long. The CDR3 DNA reads TGTGCCAGCAGTTGGAACAGGGGCGGGTATGGCTACACCTTC. Protein sequence: CASSWNRGGYGYTF.

In nucleotides, the CDR3 is TGTGCCAGCAGCCCTCGGGCGACAGGGAACTATGGCTACACCTTC. It codes for CASSPRATGNYGYTF. The chain links TRBV13 to TRBJ1-2; 7 positions match TRBD1. Germline loops: CDR1 PRHDT, CDR2 FYEKMQ (reference sequence). Trimming at V came to 5 bases and at J to 2 bases, leaving 8 bases not matched to a gene. The CDR3 sequence is 15 residues long.

The chain links TRBV2 to TRBJ1-2; the D is unclear. The CDR3 extends over 14 amino acids. V lost 2 bases and J lost 4, with 11 bases in between. Germline V gene lookup returns CDR1 SNHLY and CDR2 FYNNEI. The CDR3 reads CASSEWRATYGYTF. The CDR3 bases are TGTGCCAGCAGTGAATGGAGAGCGACCTATGGCTACACCTTC. Supplemented by reference TRBV2 and TRBJ1-2, the full variable domain reads EPEVTQTPSHQVTQMGQEVILRCVPISNHLYFYWYRQILGQKVEFLVSFYNNEISEKSEIFDDQFSVERPDGSNFTLKIRSTKLEDSAMYFCASSEWRATYGYTFGSGTRLTVV.

The gene calls are TRBV7-2 and TRBJ2-3; 12 positions agree with TRBD2. J gave up 7 bases and V 1 base, and 12 bases lay outside the gene matches. The germline V gene has CDR1 SGHTA and CDR2 FQGNSA. This CDR3 contains 18 residues. The CDR3 DNA follows: TGTGCCAGCAGCTTAGAGGGGACTAGCGGGCGGTACCTGAATACGCAGTATTTT. Translating it yields CASSLEGTSGRYLNTQYF.

This sequence joins TRBV6-4 and TRBJ2-7; no definite D call. Deletions cut 6 bases from V and 0 bases from J, with 18 bases between. Germline assignment: CDR1 MRHNA and CDR2 SNTAGT. The CDR3 is 16 residues long. Written as DNA, the CDR3 is TGTGCCAGCAGCGGTTTTTCGGCAGCGAGCTCCTACGAGCAGTACTTC. Translation gives CASSGFSAASSYEQYF.

In DNA form, the CDR3 reads TGTGCCAGCAGCCTGGCAGGGAAGGGTGGCTACACCTTC. Amino acid sequence: CASSLAGKGGYTF. This chain links TRBV6-5 with TRBJ1-2; D is possibly TRBD1 (5 bases). Germline values: CDR1 MNHEY, CDR2 SVGAGI. This CDR3 has 13 residues. V lost 6 bases and J 7 bases, leaving 15 bases between the germline ends.

This chain uses TRBV2 with TRBJ1-1, with a weak D call TRBD1 (5 bases). Trimming took off 9 bases at V and 5 bases at J, with 22 bases between the two ends. The CDR3 loop spans 15 amino acids. CDR1 and CDR2 (germline): SNHLY, FYNNEI. CDR3 sequence reads: CARTGLISSRTEAFF. Written as DNA, the CDR3 is TGTGCCAGAACAGGTTTGATATCCTCGAGGACTGAAGCTTTCTTT.

In DNA, the CDR3 is TGTGCCAGCACCCCTGGCCGCGGTAATGAGCAGTTCTTC. Translated, it gives CASTPGRGNEQFF. The rearrangement links TRBV12-3 or TRBV12-4 to TRBJ2-1, with unresolved D. Trimming stripped 7 bases from V and 7 bases from J, with 14 bases between. The CDR3 is made up of 13 amino acids.

The sample holds a few counts of this clone. The chain joins TRBV5-1 to TRBJ2-7; 8 nucleotides match TRBD1. CDR1 is SGHRS, CDR2 YFSETQ, per germline. The CDR3 is 15 residues long. With 4 bases clipped from V and 3 bases from J, the junction kept 9 bases outside the gene matches. The CDR3 DNA is TGCGCCAGCAGCCCGGGGACAGGTGGGGACTACGAGCAGTACTTC. This encodes CASSPGTGGDYEQYF.

The CDR3 DNA is TGTGCCAGCAGTTTACAGTTCCGTGGTCGGCCCCAGCATTTT. It specifies CASSLQFRGRPQHF. The chain links TRBV28 to TRBJ1-5; D call uncertain. The CDR3 contains 14 residues. The ends were cut back, 2 bases at V and 9 bases at J, with 14 bases in the middle. Germline values: CDR1 MDHEN, CDR2 SYDVKM.

J is TRBJ1-6 and V is TRBV27; 7 bases are shared with TRBD1. J was trimmed by 8 bases and V by 0 bases; bases with no gene match: 7. The germline V gene encodes CDR1 MNHEY and CDR2 SMNVEV (reference sequence). The CDR3 is 16 residues long. The CDR3 sequence is CASSLSTGRIDSPLHF. CDR3 bases: TGTGCCAGCAGTTTATCGACAGGGAGAATAGATTCACCCCTCCACTTT.

This sequence joins TRBV15 and TRBJ2-2, with D tentatively TRBD1 (5 bases). Looked up from germline, CDR1 is LNHNV and CDR2 is YYDKDF (reference sequence). CDR3 length: 18 residues. Deletions cut 3 bases from V and 1 base from J, with 18 bases between. CDR3 protein: CATSSEYRWGENTGELFF. Here the CDR3 DNA reads TGTGCCACCAGCAGCGAATATCGGTGGGGCGAGAACACCGGGGAGCTGTTTTTT.

The chain is built from TRBV5-1 and TRBJ1-1; D possibly corresponds to TRBD1 (5 bases). Germline assignment: CDR1 SGHRS and CDR2 YFSETQ. This CDR3 is built from 12 residues. The V gene lost 2 bases and the J gene lost 7 bases, with 9 bases spanning the gap. Here the CDR3 reads CASSLGQGEAFF. CDR3 coding DNA: TGCGCCAGCAGCTTAGGACAAGGTGAAGCTTTCTTT.